This T cell receptor (beta chain) originates from a study of beta chain features in type 1 diabetes. Study observations and caveats: The naive, central memory and Treg TCRB repertoires looked more alike in patients than they did in healthy donors.

This clone was detected a few times. The antigen remains unidentified. V lost 0 bases and J lost 9; bases outside the gene matches: 7. The CDR3 spans 14 residues. Per the germline V gene, CDR1 is SGHKS and CDR2 is YYEKEE (reference sequence). Reverse transcription of all isolated RNA meant that expressed TCRB transcripts were sequenced. Only in-frame clones appear in the TCRdb table, and some are missing; sequencing was by immunoSEQ multiplex PCR. The data contain roughly 330,000 clones, approximately 10% of them singletons. This clonotype originated in a woman in her 30s in good health. The V call is TRBV5-5, the J call TRBJ2-3; 7 positions agree with TRBD2. Sequencing was performed on naive CD4+ T cells from blood. The CDR3 sequence: CASSLEAGDRTQYF. As DNA, the CDR3 is TGTGCCAGCAGCTTGGAGGCGGGAGATCGAACGCAGTATTTT.